One sample yielded the 7 T cell receptor beta chains listed below, sequenced in a study of T-cell memory formation after mild COVID-19. MiXCR, run by TCRdb on the 5' RACE reads, gives a single entry per CDR3 protein. The sample records 57,000 or so distinct CDR3 sequences, 9.3% being singletons. The material sequenced was PBMCs or a T cell subset sorted from them (not recorded which). The receptors here all came from a man younger than 35 who had mild COVID-19 (a few samples of this study predate the infection). Cell type and time point are not known.

The genes are TRBV10-3 and TRBJ1-1; a weak D match, TRBD1 (5 bases). The germline V gene encodes CDR1 ENHRY and CDR2 SYGVKD. Trimming cost V 3 bases and J 7 bases, with 15 bases left between them. CDR3 size: 14 residues. The CDR3 DNA is TGTGCCATCAGTGACAGCAGGACATCCCTTGAAGCTTTCTTT. Protein product: CAISDSRTSLEAFF.

There are a few counts of this clonotype. The chain employs TRBV12-3 or TRBV12-4 and TRBJ1-4, with 8 bases that match TRBD1. The trim removed 3 bases at V and 8 bases at J, leaving 5 bases unmatched. The CDR3 is made up of 14 amino acids. For the CDR3, the DNA is TGTGCCAGCAGTTTCTCTCAGGGGGCGGAAAAACTGTTTTTT. It translates to CASSFSQGAEKLFF.

A few counts support this clonotype. The chain has TRBV5-1 and TRBJ2-5; the D is unclear. Germline values: CDR1 SGHRS, CDR2 YFSETQ. Trimming stripped 1 base from V and 4 bases from J, with 8 bases between. The CDR3 is 13 amino acids. Written as DNA, the CDR3 is TGCGCCAGCAGCTTGATGCCGGGAGAGACCCAGTACTTC. It yields the protein CASSLMPGETQYF.

The chain combines TRBV5-1 with TRBJ1-2, with D unclear. Germline V gives CDR1 SGHRS, CDR2 YFSETQ. The CDR3 has 13 amino acids. V was shortened by 1 base and J by 3 bases, with 7 bases between the two germline ends. The CDR3 protein is CASSLNGDYGYTF. In DNA form, the CDR3 reads TGCGCCAGCAGCTTGAACGGGGACTATGGCTACACCTTC.

This chain links TRBV28 with TRBJ1-5; a possible D gene is TRBD1 (5 bases). Per the germline V gene, CDR1 is MDHEN and CDR2 is SYDVKM. The CDR3 runs 15 residues. V was clipped by 5 bases and J by 4 bases, with 15 bases between them. The CDR3 region has the DNA TGTGCCAGCAGTGATCTAGCTGGGGCGAATCAGCCCCAGCATTTT. As protein: CASSDLAGANQPQHF.

This clonotype was observed many times. J is TRBJ1-2 and V is TRBV6-2 or TRBV6-3, with a possible D match to TRBD1 (5 bases). The CDR3 spans 14 residues. The germline V gene encodes CDR1 MNHEY and CDR2 SVGEGT. V gave up 2 bases and J gave up 5 bases, with 12 bases separating them. DNA for the CDR3: TGTGCCAGCAGTTACGACAGCGGGAAGTATGGCTACACCTTC. Encoded protein: CASSYDSGKYGYTF.

This rearrangement joins TRBV4-1 to TRBJ1-4; D is unresolved. Germline V gene lookup returns CDR1 MGHRA and CDR2 YSYEKL. The CDR3 has 16 amino acids. V gave up 4 bases and J gave up 0 bases, with 12 bases separating them. The CDR3 here is CASSRGEGATNEKLFF. CDR3 nucleotides: TGCGCCAGCAGCCGAGGAGAGGGTGCAACTAATGAAAAACTGTTTTTT.